This is a list of T cell receptor beta chains from one sample in a study of T-cell reconstitution after alpha-beta-depleted transplantation in children. TCRdb recomputed calls from the PCR reads with MiXCR, one row per CDR3 protein. The sample has 95,000 to 150,000 distinct CDR3 sequences, around 23% seen once. Source: PBMCs, mostly from graft donor cells, taken 180 days after TCRalphabeta/CD19-depleted stem cell transplant. These receptors originate from a male patient aged 2 to 10 who had a stem cell transplant for chronic granulomatous disease, so the T cells may come from the graft donor. CDR3s include the opening cysteine and the closing phenylalanine or tryptophan. D genes are given only for firm matches. Not every row has a clone size; where given, it reads once, few, many or a size class.

clone_size j_call d_call v_call cdr3_aa
many TRBJ2-5 NA TRBV20-1 CSAYRQDPSRETQYF
many TRBJ2-7 TRBD2 TRBV20-1 CSAREPSGREQYF
many TRBJ2-3 NA TRBV20-1 CSASGRADTQYF
many TRBJ1-2 TRBD1 TRBV29-1 CSVAGTGIYGYTF
many TRBJ2-2 TRBD1 TRBV20-1 CSARDLGTANTGELFF
NA TRBJ1-3 NA TRBV5-1 CASSLDDYSGNTIYF
many TRBJ2-2 TRBD2 TRBV29-1 CSVVASGKVNTGELFF
NA TRBJ1-1 TRBD1 TRBV29-1 CSVEDGQGNTEAFF
NA TRBJ2-1 NA TRBV5-6 CASSLPGLYYNEQFF
many TRBJ2-1 TRBD2 TRBV20-1 CSAFTSGGPFSYNEQFF
many TRBJ2-3 TRBD2 TRBV5-1 CASSSLLAGGPGDTQYF
few TRBJ1-5 NA TRBV12-3/TRBV12-4 CASSPPAGTRQHF
few TRBJ2-7 NA TRBV27 CASSSTGTYYEQYF
few TRBJ2-7 TRBD2 TRBV12-3/TRBV12-4 CASTAGTRSYEQYF
NA TRBJ2-5 TRBD1 TRBV5-6 CASSSQTGVETQYF
NA TRBJ2-3 NA TRBV20-1 CSARADNPRTDTQYF
many TRBJ1-4 NA TRBV29-1 CSVRDRLQNEKLFF
many TRBJ1-6 NA TRBV20-1 CSAGSSYNSPLHF
NA TRBJ2-1 NA TRBV24-1 CATSDLGREKNEQFF
NA TRBJ2-6 NA TRBV5-1 CASSYFTASSGANVLTF
many TRBJ1-4 NA TRBV12-3/TRBV12-4 CASSLLFDKLFF
many TRBJ2-1 NA TRBV28 CASQAFSYNEQFF